Each of the 15 T cell receptor beta chains below was sequenced from the same sample in a study of beta chain features in type 1 diabetes. Study-level findings and limits: Shorter TCRB CDR3s, moderately but significantly so, marked every one of the four CD4+ subsets in Type 1 diabetes patients.

These receptors have no known antigen. Since all of the isolated RNA was reverse transcribed, expressed TCRB transcripts were what got sequenced. The table came from immunoSEQ multiplex PCR; TCRdb's copy has only in-frame clones and leaves some out. The table has around 690,000 clones, about an eighth seen once. Material: naive CD4+ T cells from blood. These TCRs come from a man aged 30-40 years with type 1 diabetes.

This clone was detected only a few times. The chain has TRBV6-5 and TRBJ2-3; D gene unclear. From germline, CDR1 is MNHEY and CDR2 SVGAGI. Trimming stripped 0 bases from V and 4 bases from J, with 8 bases between. The CDR3 has 14 residues. The CDR3 loop is CASSYSMVADTQYF. The CDR3 region has the DNA TGTGCCAGCAGTTACTCGATGGTGGCAGATACGCAGTATTTT.

The rearrangement joins TRBV4-3 to TRBJ2-7; TRBD1 matches at 9 bases. J was trimmed by 9 bases and V by 3 bases; bases with no gene match: 9. The CDR3 is 14 amino acids. Per the germline V gene, CDR1 is LGHNA and CDR2 is YSLEER. DNA for the CDR3: TGCGCCAGCAGCCAGGAGGACAGGGGAAGGGGGCAGTACTTC. The encoded protein is CASSQEDRGRGQYF.

The rearrangement links TRBV25-1 to TRBJ1-2; D is possibly TRBD1 (5 bases). The CDR3 runs to 13 residues. V lost 6 bases and J lost 8, with 16 bases in between. CDR1 MGHDK and CDR2 SYGVNS come from the germline V gene. CDR3 bases: TGTGCCAGCAGCCCGAGGGTGGGGCGAGGCTACACCTTC. This encodes CASSPRVGRGYTF.

In DNA form, the CDR3 reads TGTGCCAGTAGTACAGCGGGGTACAATGAGCAGTTCTTC. This gives the protein CASSTAGYNEQFF. V usage is TRBV19 and J usage is TRBJ2-1; 7 bases agree with TRBD2. The CDR3 covers 13 residues. Losses at the gene ends were 4 bases for V and 4 bases for J; bases not matched to a gene: 1. Germline CDR1 and CDR2: LNHDA and SQIVND (reference sequence).

The table lists this clone with a few counts. The V and J genes are TRBV7-2 and TRBJ2-7, with a possible D match to TRBD2 (5 bases). Germline loops: CDR1 SGHTA, CDR2 FQGNSA. This CDR3 spans 15 amino acids. Trimming stripped 5 bases from V and 5 bases from J, with 19 bases between. The CDR3 coding sequence is TGTGCCAGCAGCAGCCAACCGGGGAGCGACGACGAGCAGTACTTC. Translated, it gives CASSSQPGSDDEQYF.

This clone showed up just a few times. The rearrangement joins TRBV10-3 to TRBJ2-1; possible D gene TRBD2, 5 bases. V lost 5 bases and J 1 base, leaving 6 bases between the germline ends. The CDR3 runs 13 residues. Germline CDR1 is ENHRY and CDR2 is SYGVKD. DNA of the CDR3: TGTGCCATCAGTCGGGGATCCTACAATGAGCAGTTCTTC. Translated, it gives CAISRGSYNEQFF.

Only a few counts were recorded for this clone. The genes are TRBV5-1 and TRBJ1-2, with TRBD1 matching over 7 bases. From germline, CDR1 is SGHRS and CDR2 YFSETQ. CDR3 length: 14 amino acids. The V segment lost 6 bases and the J segment 3 bases; nucleotides outside the gene matches: 8. Here the CDR3 reads CASTAEGADYGYTF. CDR3 bases: TGCGCCAGCACGGCAGAGGGGGCGGACTATGGCTACACCTTC.

Concerning this clone itself: The sample contains more than one DNA sequence encoding this CDR3. This sequence joins TRBV7-9 and TRBJ1-2; TRBD1 matches 7 bases. CDR3 length: 12 amino acids. Unmatched junction bases numbered 4, after V lost 5 bases and J lost 7 bases. Germline lookup yields CDR1 SEHNR and CDR2 FQNEAQ (reference sequence). The CDR3 DNA reads TGTGCCAGCAGCCGGGACAGCGGTGGCTACACCTTC. It is translated as CASSRDSGGYTF.

This clone was counted only a few times. The gene calls are TRBV9 and TRBJ2-7, with D perhaps matching TRBD1 (6 bases). The CDR3 runs to 16 residues. Looked up from germline, CDR1 is SGDLS and CDR2 is YYNGEE. The V end was cut by 3 bases, the J end by 3 bases, with 19 bases between. The CDR3 sequence: CASSAQHGQYDYEQYF. The CDR3 coding sequence is TGTGCCAGCAGCGCGCAACACGGACAGTATGACTACGAGCAGTACTTC.

This clone appeared a few times. The gene calls are TRBV2 and TRBJ2-3; 7 bases line up with TRBD1. From germline, CDR1 is SNHLY and CDR2 FYNNEI. This CDR3 spans 17 amino acids. After removal of 5 bases from V and 2 bases from J, the junction contained 13 bases not matched to a gene. The CDR3 DNA reads as TGTGCCAGCAGTCATGCAAAGGACAGGCGTGTCACAGATACGCAGTATTTT. Translating it yields CASSHAKDRRVTDTQYF.

This chain uses TRBV18 with TRBJ2-5; the D is unclear. The CDR3 covers 16 residues. CDR1 and CDR2 from the germline V gene are KGHSH and LQKENI. The germline V and J ends were trimmed by 0 bases and 0 bases, with 11 bases remaining between them. This CDR3 reads CASSPPTLEYQETQYF. For the CDR3, the DNA is TGTGCCAGCTCACCACCGACACTTGAGTACCAAGAGACCCAGTACTTC.

This chain joins TRBV4-3 and TRBJ1-2, with D tentatively TRBD1 (5 bases). Germline-derived CDR1 and CDR2 are LGHNA and YSLEER. Deletions cut 1 base from V and 5 bases from J, with 14 bases between. The CDR3 contains 15 residues. CDR3 amino acids: CASSQGPQGEYGYTF. CDR3 in DNA: TGCGCCAGCAGCCAAGGCCCCCAAGGGGAATATGGCTACACCTTC.

The chain couples TRBV2 to TRBJ2-5; 8 positions agree with TRBD2. V lost 8 bases, J lost 1 base, and 9 bases stayed unmatched. Germline values: CDR1 SNHLY, CDR2 FYNNEI. CDR3 size: 15 residues. As DNA, the CDR3 is TGTGCCAGCTCGGATATAGGGACTAGCCAAGAGACCCAGTACTTC. Protein: CASSDIGTSQETQYF.

The table lists this clone with a few counts. V and J are TRBV5-1 and TRBJ1-1; 8 nucleotides agree with TRBD1. The CDR3 is 14 residues long. The ends lost 5 bases at V and 6 bases at J; junction bases unmatched: 9. CDR1 and CDR2 from the germline V gene are SGHRS and YFSETQ. As DNA, the CDR3 is TGCGCCAGCAGACCTATACAGGGGGGAGCTGAAGCTTTCTTT. Its protein product is CASRPIQGGAEAFF. The whole variable domain, filled in from reference TRBV5-1 and TRBJ1-1, reads KAGVTQTPRYLIKTRGQQVTLSCSPISGHRSVSWYQQTPGQGLQFLFEYFSETQRNKGNFPGRFSGRQFSNSRSEMNVSTLELGDSALYLCASRPIQGGAEAFFGQGTRLTVV.

Only a few counts were recorded for this clone. The chain uses TRBV18 and TRBJ1-2, with 7 bases that match TRBD1. Germline trimming cut 2 bases from V and 2 bases from J; bases unmatched to any gene: 5. In germline, CDR1 is KGHSH, CDR2 LQKENI. The CDR3 contains 15 residues. CDR3 protein: CASSPLEGANYGYTF. CDR3 in DNA: TGTGCCAGCTCACCATTGGAGGGGGCGAACTATGGCTACACCTTC. The full variable domain, completed using reference TRBV18 and TRBJ1-2, is NAGVMQNPRHLVRRRGQEARLRCSPMKGHSHVYWYRQLPEEGLKFMVYLQKENIIDESGMPKERFSAEFPKEGPSILRIQQVVRGDSAAYFCASSPLEGANYGYTFGSGTRLTVV.